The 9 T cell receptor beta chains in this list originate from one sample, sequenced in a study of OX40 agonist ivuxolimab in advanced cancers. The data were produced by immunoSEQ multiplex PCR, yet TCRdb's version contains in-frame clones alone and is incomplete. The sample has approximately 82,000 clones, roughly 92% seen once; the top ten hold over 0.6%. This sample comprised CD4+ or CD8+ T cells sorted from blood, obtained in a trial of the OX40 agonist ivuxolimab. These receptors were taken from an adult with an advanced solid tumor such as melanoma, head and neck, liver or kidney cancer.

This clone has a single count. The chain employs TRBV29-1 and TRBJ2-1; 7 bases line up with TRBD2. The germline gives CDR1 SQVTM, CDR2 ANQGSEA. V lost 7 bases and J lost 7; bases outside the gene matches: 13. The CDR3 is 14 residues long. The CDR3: CSAAGLGASNEQFF. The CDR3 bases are TGCAGCGCCGCAGGACTAGGGGCCTCAAATGAGCAGTTCTTC.

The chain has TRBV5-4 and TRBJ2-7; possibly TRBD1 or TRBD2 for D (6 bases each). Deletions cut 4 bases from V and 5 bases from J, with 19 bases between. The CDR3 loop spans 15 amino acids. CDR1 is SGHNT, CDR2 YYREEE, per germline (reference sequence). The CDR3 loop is CASSPGGASTHEQYF. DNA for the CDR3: TGTGCCAGCAGCCCCGGGGGCGCCTCGACCCACGAGCAGTACTTC.

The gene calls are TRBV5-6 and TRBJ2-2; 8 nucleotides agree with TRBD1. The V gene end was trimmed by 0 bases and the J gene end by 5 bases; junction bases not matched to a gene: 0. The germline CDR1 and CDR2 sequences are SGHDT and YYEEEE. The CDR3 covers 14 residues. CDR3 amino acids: CASSLGQGTGELFF. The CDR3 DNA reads TGTGCCAGCAGCTTGGGACAGGGGACCGGGGAGCTGTTTTTT.

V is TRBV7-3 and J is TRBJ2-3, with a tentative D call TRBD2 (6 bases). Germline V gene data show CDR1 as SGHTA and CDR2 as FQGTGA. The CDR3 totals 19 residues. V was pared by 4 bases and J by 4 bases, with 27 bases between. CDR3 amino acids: CASSSKVGLAPRTADTQYF. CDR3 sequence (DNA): TGTGCCAGCAGCTCCAAGGTCGGGCTAGCGCCAAGAACGGCAGATACGCAGTATTTT.

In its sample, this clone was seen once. CDR3 region: CASSLGLAGGYNEQFF. The CDR3 DNA is TGCGCCAGCAGCTTGGGGCTAGCGGGAGGATACAATGAGCAGTTCTTC. This chain uses TRBV5-1 with TRBJ2-1, with 11 bases fitting TRBD2. The CDR3 loop spans 16 amino acids. Germline lookup yields CDR1 SGHRS and CDR2 YFSETQ. The ends lost 0 bases at V and 4 bases at J; junction bases unmatched: 3.

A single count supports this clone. The CDR3 sequence: CASSKDRAQNTEAFF. In DNA, the CDR3 is TGTGCCAGCAGCAAAGACAGGGCCCAGAACACTGAAGCTTTCTTT. J is TRBJ1-1 and V is TRBV7-9, with TRBD1 matching over 7 bases. CDR3 size: 15 residues. V lost 5 bases and J lost 1; bases outside the gene matches: 7. Germline loops: CDR1 SEHNR, CDR2 FQNEAQ (reference sequence). Variable domain in full (rest from reference TRBV7-9 and TRBJ1-1): DTGVSQNPRHKITKRGQNVTFRCDPISEHNRLYWYRQTLGQGPEFLTYFQNEAQLEKSRLLSDRFSAERPKGSFSTLEIQRTEQGDSAMYLCASSKDRAQNTEAFFGQGTRLTVV.

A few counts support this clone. Written as DNA, the CDR3 is TGTGCCAGCAGCCGTGACGGGGCTAGGTACACTGAAGCTTTCTTT. Translating it yields CASSRDGARYTEAFF. The chain combines TRBV7-8 with TRBJ1-1; possible D gene TRBD1, 5 bases. Germline V gives CDR1 SGHVS, CDR2 FQNEAQ. CDR3 size: 15 residues. V was pared by 5 bases and J by 3 bases, with 16 bases between.

CDR3 region: CASSRGGNYGYTF. CDR3 sequence (DNA): TGTGCCAGCAGTAGAGGGGGCAACTATGGCTACACCTTC. The rearrangement uses TRBV7-9 and TRBJ1-2; 7 bases match TRBD1. CDR1 SEHNR and CDR2 FQNEAQ come from the germline V gene (reference sequence). The CDR3 totals 13 residues. V dropped 6 bases and J dropped 2; count of bases not matched to a gene: 3.

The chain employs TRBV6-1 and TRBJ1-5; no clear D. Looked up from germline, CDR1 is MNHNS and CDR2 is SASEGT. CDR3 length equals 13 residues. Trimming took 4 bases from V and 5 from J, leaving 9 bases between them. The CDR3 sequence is CASSGLTDQPQHF. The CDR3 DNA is TGTGCCAGCAGTGGTCTAACCGATCAGCCCCAGCATTTT.